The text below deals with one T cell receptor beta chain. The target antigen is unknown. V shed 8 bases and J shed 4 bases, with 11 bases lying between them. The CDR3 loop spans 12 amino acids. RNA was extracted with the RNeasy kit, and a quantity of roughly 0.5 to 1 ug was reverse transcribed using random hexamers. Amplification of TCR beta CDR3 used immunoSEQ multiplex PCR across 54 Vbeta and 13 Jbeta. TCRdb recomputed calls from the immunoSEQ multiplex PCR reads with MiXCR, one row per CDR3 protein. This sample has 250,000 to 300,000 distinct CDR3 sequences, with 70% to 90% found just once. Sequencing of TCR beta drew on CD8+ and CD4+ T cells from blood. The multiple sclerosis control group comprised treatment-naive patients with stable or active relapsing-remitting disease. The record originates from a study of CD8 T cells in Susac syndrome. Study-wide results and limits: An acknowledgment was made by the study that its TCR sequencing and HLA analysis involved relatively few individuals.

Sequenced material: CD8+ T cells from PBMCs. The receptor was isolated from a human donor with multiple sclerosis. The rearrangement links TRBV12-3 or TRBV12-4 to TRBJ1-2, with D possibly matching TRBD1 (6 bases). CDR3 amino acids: CASLQGIYGYTF. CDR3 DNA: TGTGCCAGCTTACAGGGAATCTATGGCTACACCTTC.